This T cell receptor (beta chain) is drawn from a study of T-cell reconstitution after alpha-beta-depleted transplantation in children. Library preparation (for TCRbeta) was performed with unique molecular identifiers. Each CDR3 protein gets one entry after TCRdb re-called the PCR reads with MiXCR. The sample lists some 500,000 distinct CDR3 sequences, 15% to 20% occurring once. CDR3 length equals 16 residues. With 10 bases clipped from V and 0 bases from J, the junction kept 8 bases outside the gene matches. Germline V CDR1 and CDR2: WSHSY, SAAADI. Sample: PBMCs from the stem cell graft donor, taken from the stem cell graft. The J gene is TRBJ2-6, the V gene TRBV10-2; 8 bases fit TRBD1. The receptor's source is a human donor who donated a stem cell graft to a child with acute lymphoblastic leukemia. The CDR3 loop reads CATSPGGFSGANVLTF. Written as DNA, the CDR3 is TGCGCCACCTCGCCAGGGGGCTTCTCTGGGGCCAACGTCCTGACTTTC.